This TCR beta chain was profiled in a study of T cell responses to AZD1222 COVID-19 vaccine. Broader study findings: The study reported that nearly half of spike-specific TCRs target unmutated variant regions. Donors were chiefly white British, with a greater number of females, and clonal diversity was perhaps underestimated.

Per germline, CDR1 SGHTS and CDR2 YDEGEE. Trimming at V came to 10 bases and at J to 3 bases, leaving 8 bases not matched to a gene. The CDR3 spans 14 residues. A note on this clone: Its antigen remains unknown.

Some clones are missing from TCRdb's copy, which holds only in-frame ones; the method was immunoSEQ multiplex PCR. Here the sample spans some 96,000 clones, around 89% being singletons. The chain links TRBV5-8 to TRBJ2-2, with TRBD2 identical over 8 bases. The clonotype was recovered from an adult in good health. The sequencing used peripheral blood, collected on day 0 of AZD1222 vaccination. CDR3 residues: CASGAGADTGELFF. CDR3 bases: TGTGCCTCGGGAGCGGGAGCGGACACCGGGGAGCTGTTTTTT.